This T cell receptor beta chain was retrieved from a study of regulatory T cells in long-lasting Graves disease. The length of the CDR3 is 15 residues. Germline V CDR1 and CDR2: MNHEY, SMNVEV (reference sequence). V was pared by 3 bases and J by 0 bases, with 11 bases between. This clonotype has a count of ten or more. What it recognizes is unknown. The time point denotes: newly diagnosed GD, antithyroid drugs for less than 3 months. The authors made the TCR library using RNA they extracted from PBMCs. Building the TCR beta libraries relied on iRepertoire HTBI primers, and CDR3 regions underwent Arm-PCR. In TCRdb, the multiplex PCR reads were re-called with MiXCR into one record per CDR3 protein. The sample lists 550,000 to 600,000 distinct CDR3 sequences, about 16% occurring once. Whole-study results and caveats: Newly diagnosed disease favored TRBV20-1 and TRBJ2-1 over persistent disease.

These same data were also listed under a study on T cells in Graves' hyperthyroidism and ophthalmopathy. That work contributes: On the basis of clinical symptoms, serum thyroxine and TRAb, thyroid ultrasound and orbital computed tomography, diagnoses were made.

This rearrangement joins TRBV27 to TRBJ1-1; no firm D call. This sequence originates from a man between 18 and 35 years old with Graves disease. The sample was peripheral blood mononuclear cells (PBMCs), taken at new diagnosis, from a patient treated with antithyroid drugs. In DNA, the CDR3 is TGTGCCAGCAGTTTGTCTAGGGTCATGAACACTGAAGCTTTCTTT. It yields the protein CASSLSRVMNTEAFF.